Shown below are 13 T cell receptor beta chains from a single sample sequenced in a study of response to subunit inactivated influenza vaccine. TCRdb redid the calling of the RT-PCR reads with MiXCR, one entry per CDR3 protein. The sample has 550,000 to 650,000 distinct CDR3 sequences; approximately 12% are singletons. The source material was PBMCs from blood, sampled on the day of vaccination. These receptors originate from a man over 45 who received an inactivated influenza vaccine.

This clonotype was picked up many times. The chain links TRBV10-2 to TRBJ2-7; no reliable D call. V lost 0 bases and J lost 2, with 5 bases in between. CDR1 and CDR2 (germline): WSHSY, SAAADI. The CDR3 contains 13 residues. In DNA form, the CDR3 reads TGCGCCAGCAGTGAGTCTAGCCCCTACGAGCAGTACTTC. Translation: CASSESSPYEQYF.

This clonotype was detected ten times or more. This sequence joins TRBV11-2 and TRBJ2-3, with a weak D call TRBD2 (6 bases). Trimming pared 3 bases from V and 5 bases from J, leaving 15 bases between. The CDR3 sequence is 15 residues long. CDR1 is SGHAT and CDR2 is FQNNGV in the germline V gene. The CDR3 is CASSLQAPGRDTQYF. CDR3 nucleotide sequence: TGTGCCAGCAGCTTGCAGGCCCCCGGGAGAGATACGCAGTATTTT. The whole variable domain, filled in from reference TRBV11-2 and TRBJ2-3, reads EAGVAQSPRYKIIEKRQSVAFWCNPISGHATLYWYQQILGQGPKLLIQFQNNGVVDDSQLPKDRFSAERLKGVDSTLKIQPAKLEDSAVYLCASSLQAPGRDTQYFGPGTRLTVL.

This chain uses TRBV28 with TRBJ1-1, with 7 bases fitting TRBD1. Germline V gene sequence: CDR1 MDHEN, CDR2 SYDVKM. The CDR3 runs 13 residues. J gave up 1 base and V 9 bases, and 5 bases lay outside the gene matches. The CDR3 region has the DNA TGTGCCAGTCACCAGGGGGGGAACACTGAAGCTTTCTTT. This codes for CASHQGGNTEAFF.

DNA for the CDR3: TGTGCCAGCAGCCAAGATATGTCCCTAGCGGGAGCAGATACGCAGTATTTT. This sequence encodes CASSQDMSLAGADTQYF. V and J are TRBV4-2 and TRBJ2-3, with 10 bases that match TRBD2. In germline, CDR1 is LGHNA, CDR2 YNFKEQ. Trimming removed 0 bases from V and 4 bases from J; junction bases left unmatched: 7. CDR3 length equals 17 residues.

This clonotype came up a few times. The rearrangement links TRBV24-1 to TRBJ2-6, with 7 bases aligning to TRBD1. The CDR3 has 18 residues. Germline CDR1 is KGHDR and CDR2 is SFDVKD. J was trimmed by 1 base and V by 4 bases; bases with no gene match: 9. The CDR3 here is CATSETRAGGSGANVLTF. The DNA of the CDR3 is TGTGCCACCAGTGAAACCCGGGCAGGGGGATCTGGGGCCAACGTCCTGACTTTC.

This clonotype was seen more than once but under ten times. The rearrangement links TRBV5-6 to TRBJ2-7, with no clear D. Trimming removed 1 base at V and 0 bases at J, with 8 bases between. CDR1 SGHDT and CDR2 YYEEEE come from the germline V gene. The CDR3 covers 14 residues. CDR3 bases: TGTGCCAGCAGCTTGATGGCGGTCTCCTACGAGCAGTACTTC. Translation gives CASSLMAVSYEQYF.

This clonotype was detected only a few times. The CDR3 ends on some other residue instead of the conserved phenylalanine or tryptophan, so this is likely a read error. The rearrangement joins TRBV20-1 to TRBJ2-1; 7 positions match TRBD2. The CDR3 contains 14 residues. Looked up from germline, CDR1 is DFQATT and CDR2 is SNEGSKA (reference sequence). With 2 bases clipped from V and 5 bases from J, the junction kept 6 bases outside the gene matches. The CDR3 spells CSARSGLGDNEQFL. CDR3 DNA sequence: TGCAGTGCTAGATCCGGACTAGGCGACAATGAGCAGTTCCTC.

This clonotype was seen repeatedly, ten times or more. V and J are TRBV12-3 or TRBV12-4 and TRBJ2-5, with D tentatively TRBD1 or TRBD2 (6 bases each). V was clipped by 1 base and J by 5 bases, with 17 bases between them. This CDR3 is 16 amino acids long. The CDR3 DNA reads as TGTGCCAGCAGTTTAGGTGCCCGGGGGCAAGGGGAGACCCAGTACTTC. Its protein is CASSLGARGQGETQYF.

This clonotype came up a few times. The rearrangement links TRBV15 to TRBJ2-1, with D hard to call. The CDR3 covers 14 residues. Germline CDR1 reads LNHNV; CDR2 reads YYDKDF (reference sequence). The V and J ends lost 0 bases and 10 bases respectively, with 13 bases between them. For the CDR3, the DNA is TGTGCCACCAGCAGAGATAGAACCCCTGAGGAGCAGTTCTTC. Translation: CATSRDRTPEEQFF.

The chain joins TRBV7-9 to TRBJ2-4, with 9 bases matching TRBD1. Germline CDR1 reads SEHNR; CDR2 reads FQNEAQ (reference sequence). The CDR3 has 15 amino acids. The V gene end was trimmed by 5 bases and the J gene end by 6 bases; junction bases not matched to a gene: 8. The CDR3 here is CASSVDRGDGNIQYF. The CDR3 DNA is TGTGCCAGCAGCGTTGACAGGGGGGATGGAAACATTCAGTACTTC.

The chain joins TRBV13 to TRBJ2-7, with D perhaps assigned TRBD1 or TRBD2 (5 bases each). The CDR3 extends over 15 amino acids. CDR1 and CDR2 from the germline V gene are PRHDT and FYEKMQ (reference sequence). V lost 0 bases and J 8 bases, leaving 17 bases between the germline ends. The CDR3 is CASSLGWGPFKQQYF. CDR3 bases: TGTGCCAGCAGCTTAGGTTGGGGACCCTTTAAGCAGCAGTACTTC.

The J gene is TRBJ2-2, the V gene TRBV13; 9 bases match TRBD2. This CDR3 has 15 residues. Per germline, CDR1 PRHDT and CDR2 FYEKMQ (reference sequence). Trimming cost V 3 bases and J 3 bases; bases outside gene matches: 2. Here the CDR3 DNA reads TGTGCCAGCAGCTTGCGGGGGGGCCACACCGGGGAGCTGTTTTTT. This gives the protein CASSLRGGHTGELFF. The variable domain in full, completed from reference TRBV13 and TRBJ2-2, reads AAGVIQSPRHLIKEKRETATLKCYPIPRHDTVYWYQQGPGQDPQFLISFYEKMQSDKGSIPDRFSAQQFSDYHSELNMSSLELGDSALYFCASSLRGGHTGELFFGEGSRLTVL.

This clonotype was seen more than once but under ten times. The V gene is TRBV29-1, the J gene TRBJ2-7, with 9 bases identical to TRBD2. The length of the CDR3 is 15 residues. Trimming cost V 6 bases and J 3 bases; bases outside gene matches: 12. Germline V gene lookup returns CDR1 SQVTM and CDR2 ANQGSEA. The CDR3 DNA is TGCAGCGTCTCAGTAGATAGCGGGAGACACTACGAGCAGTACTTC. It codes for CSVSVDSGRHYEQYF.